Listed here is a single TCR beta chain. As yet, its antigen is unknown. Trimming removed 0 bases from V and 6 bases from J, with 18 bases in between. Germline V gene sequence: CDR1 SGDLS, CDR2 YYNGEE. The CDR3 covers 17 residues. The data were taken from a study of OX40 agonist ivuxolimab in advanced cancers. As for the study in general: The study gave patients intravenous ivuxolimab at 0.01 to 10 mg/kg every 2 weeks. Whole-study results and caveats: The study observed clonal expansion of CD4+ and CD8+ blood T cells by week 6 at 0.1 to 3.0 mg/kg.

TCRdb's table, derived via immunoSEQ multiplex PCR, lists solely in-frame clones and lacks some. The sample contains more than 15,000 clones, 70% to 80% of which appear only once. Autoimmune disease history or systemic immunosuppression led to patient exclusion. This rearrangement joins TRBV9 to TRBJ2-2, with D perhaps matching TRBD1 (7 bases). This TCR derives from an adult with an advanced solid tumor such as melanoma, head and neck, liver or kidney cancer. The sample was CD4+ or CD8+ T cells sorted from blood, taken in a trial of the OX40 agonist ivuxolimab. The CDR3 loop reads CASSVAPTGRFSGELFF. In nucleotides, the CDR3 is TGTGCCAGCAGCGTAGCTCCGACAGGGAGGTTCTCCGGGGAGCTGTTTTTT. The whole variable domain, filled in from reference TRBV9 and TRBJ2-2, reads DSGVTQTPKHLITATGQRVTLRCSPRSGDLSVYWYQQSLDQGLQFLIQYYNGEERAKGNILERFSAQQFPDLHSELNLSSLELGDSALYFCASSVAPTGRFSGELFFGEGSRLTVL.